Reported below is one TCR beta chain. Other nucleotide sequences from this sample produce the same CDR3. As handled by the study authors: The assay estimated nucleated cells by amplifying reference gene primers. The table came from immunoSEQ multiplex PCR; TCRdb's copy has only in-frame clones and leaves some out. Clonal size and the V and J genes are those of that table, whereas D and trimming came from the DNA. The sample shows a few hundred thousand clones, around 80% of them seen only once. The data stem from a study of blood T cell repertoires in COVID-19. Looking at the study overall: The United States, Italy and Spain were the sources of the acute and convalescent COVID-19 samples. T cells, B-cell-depleted T cells, or PBMCs supplied cDNA or gDNA.

Germline CDR1 and CDR2: LNHDA and SQIVND (reference sequence). V dropped 5 bases and J dropped 4; count of bases not matched to a gene: 3. This CDR3 is 13 amino acids long. The sequencing sample was made of peripheral blood. V usage is TRBV19 and J usage is TRBJ1-2; 8 bases agree with TRBD1. The clonotype originates from a man aged 50 or older with active or convalescent COVID-19. The CDR3 DNA sequence: TGTGCCAGTAGTCCCACAGGGGGCTATGGCTACACCTTC. The encoded protein is CASSPTGGYGYTF. Supplemented by reference TRBV19 and TRBJ1-2, the full variable domain reads DGGITQSPKYLFRKEGQNVTLSCEQNLNHDAMYWYRQDPGQGLRLIYYSQIVNDFQKGDIAEGYSVSREKKESFPLTVTSAQKNPTAFYLCASSPTGGYGYTFGSGTRLTVV.